This T cell receptor (beta chain) was identified during a study of identical twins. TCRdb analysed the 5' RACE reads with MiXCR anew, one entry per CDR3 protein. The sample includes some 200,000 distinct CDR3 sequences, 7.5% of them seen just once. These sequences were also reported in another study, on yellow fever vaccine responses in identical twins.

The receptor comes from a woman under 30 in good health. The sequenced material came from memory (CD45RO+) T cells sorted from blood.

The CDR3 bases are TGTGCCAGCAGACTTACGGGAACTAGCGGGATCTCGGGCGAGCAGTACTTC. Its protein product is CASRLTGTSGISGEQYF. The V and J genes are TRBV6-1 and TRBJ2-7, with 10 bases lining up with TRBD2. V lost 6 bases, J lost 6 bases, and 17 bases stayed unmatched. The CDR3 has 17 residues. Germline lookup yields CDR1 MNHNS and CDR2 SASEGT.